One sample yielded the 22 T cell receptor beta chains listed below, sequenced in a study of tissue T cells after allogeneic stem cell transplantation. Time point described: mouse harvest day 7 after allogeneic transplant. Tail vein injection delivered 10^7 T-cell-depleted bone marrow cells and 10^6 splenic CD5+ T cells. The method was immunoSEQ multiplex PCR; TCRdb's version includes in-frame clones alone and lacks a portion of them. The sample shows roughly 2,500 clones, 50% to 55% of them seen only once. Sequences were obtained from spleen. Receptors were obtained from a female BALB/c mouse given C57BL/6 T cells with graft-versus-host disease after an allogeneic hematopoietic cell transplant.

Relative to its sample, this clone is medium-sized (0.01 to 0.1%). Gene names denote mouse genes. With the read ending 1 residue before the CDR3 end, the germline J gene is used to fill in that end. This sequence joins TRBV3 and TRBJ2-7; possible D gene TRBD1, 6 bases. The germline V gene has CDR1 SNHLY and CDR2 FYNGKV (reference sequence). This CDR3 comprises 14 residues. V lost 6 bases, J lost 0 bases, and 12 bases lay in between. Incomplete CDR3 DNA: TGTGCCAGCAGTTCGGGACAAAGCTCCTATGAACAGTAC. Translated, it gives CASSSGQSSYEQY. The whole CDR3 sequence reads CASSSGQSSYEQYF.

On this clone itself: The genes are named according to mouse. The read ends 1 residue shy of where the CDR3 ends; the end is completed using the germline J gene. The chain joins TRBV13-1 to TRBJ2-1; 8 bases are a match to TRBD2. This CDR3 is 17 amino acids long. V shed 0 bases, J shed 0 bases, and the junction held 5 bases outside the gene matches. The V gene's germline CDR1 is NSHNY and CDR2 SYGAGN. CDR3 bases read: TGTGCCAGCAGTGATGCCCTGGGGGGCTATAACTATGCTGAGCAGTTC. This translates into CASSDALGGYNYAEQF. From start to end, the CDR3 is CASSDALGGYNYAEQFF.

Regarding this clone: The germline and genes are mouse ones. The observed sequence ends 1 residue before the CDR3 terminus, with the missing tail filled in from the germline J gene. The V gene is TRBV1, the J gene TRBJ2-5; 7 bases fit TRBD2. The CDR3 is 15 amino acids. V was clipped by 0 bases and J by 2 bases; unmatched bases: 2. CDR1 and CDR2 (germline): NSQYPW, LRSPGD (reference sequence). CDR3 bases read: TGCACCTGCAGTGCAGATTTGGGGGGCCAAGACACCCAGTAC. Amino acids: CTCSADLGGQDTQY. From start to end, the CDR3 is CTCSADLGGQDTQYF.

For this clone: The gene names given are mouse names. The CDR3 extends 1 residue past the end of the read, so its final part is completed from the germline J gene. The chain carries TRBV5 and TRBJ2-7, with D perhaps matching TRBD1 (5 bases). CDR1 is LGHNA and CDR2 is YNLKQL in the germline V gene (reference sequence). With 0 bases removed from V and 4 bases from J, the gap between germline ends came to 10 bases. The CDR3 covers 14 residues. CDR3 in amino acids: CASSQDRAGYEQYF. The sequenced part of the CDR3 DNA is TGTGCCAGCAGCCAAGACAGGGCGGGGTATGAACAGTAC.

To note about this clone: Genes here carry mouse names. The CDR3 end lies 1 residue beyond the end of the read and is filled in from the germline J gene. Other nucleotide sequences from this sample produce the same CDR3. The genes are TRBV13-2 and TRBJ2-5; D is perhaps TRBD1 (5 bases). Germline V CDR1 and CDR2: NNHNN, SYGAGS (reference sequence). This CDR3 has 14 residues. Trimming pared 1 base from V and 0 bases from J, leaving 6 bases between. The CDR3 spells CASGDRGNQDTQYF. The CDR3 bases that were read are TGTGCCAGCGGTGATAGGGGTAACCAAGACACCCAGTAC.

On this clone itself: The germline and genes are mouse ones. The read halts 1 residue ahead of the CDR3 end, with the missing end drawn from the germline J gene. The rearrangement links TRBV23 to TRBJ2-3. Germline CDR1 is KGHTA and CDR2 is FQNQQP. The CDR3 consists of 13 residues. The CDR3 reads CSSSQRTAETLYF. The sequenced part of the CDR3 DNA is TGCTCCAGCAGTCAAAGGACTGCAGAAACGCTGTAT. The full variable domain, in which reference TRBV23 and TRBJ2-3 provide the parts outside the CDR3, is DAAVTQKPRYLIKMKGQEAEMKCIPEKGHTAVFWYQQKQSKELKFLIYFQNQQPLDQIDMVKERFSAVCPSSSLCSLGIRTCEAEDSALYLCSSSQRTAETLYFGSGTRLTVL.

The count of this clone is one. The gene symbols are mouse symbols. The read ends 1 residue shy of where the CDR3 ends; the end is completed using the germline J gene. The gene calls are TRBV12-1 and TRBJ2-4; D gene uncertain. This CDR3 is built from 14 residues. The germline V gene has CDR1 SGHSN and CDR2 HYEKVE. V lost 1 base and J lost 0, with 7 bases in between. The CDR3 loop is CASSLSSSQNTLYF. The CDR3 DNA, read in part, is TGTGCCAGCTCTCTTTCAAGCAGTCAAAACACCTTGTAC.

This clone counts as hyperexpanded (1% or more). Genes here carry mouse names. The read ends 1 residue early relative to the CDR3; the germline J gene fills the gap. The chain couples TRBV16 to TRBJ2-1, with TRBD1 matching over 8 bases. CDR3 length: 15 residues. The V gene end was trimmed by 5 bases and the J gene end by 5 bases; junction bases not matched to a gene: 8. CDR1 and CDR2 (germline): SGHSA, FRNQAP. The part of the CDR3 DNA that was read is TGTGCAAGCAGCCCCCGGGACAGGAGAGATGCTGAGCAGTTC. Translating it yields CASSPRDRRDAEQF. The CDR3 as a whole reads CASSPRDRRDAEQFF.

On this clone itself: The genes are named according to mouse. With the read ending 1 residue before the CDR3 end, the germline J gene is used to fill in that end. The rearrangement uses TRBV16 and TRBJ1-6; 7 bases line up with TRBD1. TRBJ1-6 carries the ORF label, with uncertain function. J gave up 0 bases and V 5 bases, and 4 bases lay outside the gene matches. In germline, CDR1 is SGHSA, CDR2 FRNQAP. This CDR3 has 16 amino acids. The CDR3 here is CASSHRDSSYNSPLYF. Incomplete CDR3 DNA: TGTGCAAGCAGCCACAGGGACAGTTCCTATAATTCGCCCCTCTAC.

This clone was seen more than once but under ten times. Germline and genes: mouse. The read falls 1 residue short of the CDR3 end, and the missing part is taken from the germline J gene. The rearrangement links TRBV19 to TRBJ2-7, with TRBD2 matching over 9 bases. CDR1 and CDR2 from the germline V gene are FNHDT and SITEND (reference sequence). The CDR3 extends over 13 amino acids. Trimming took 6 bases from V and 3 from J; bases not matched to a gene: 4. Incomplete CDR3 DNA: TGTGCCAGCATCCGGGACTGGGTCTATGAACAGTAC. Translation: CASIRDWVYEQY. The complete CDR3 sequence is CASIRDWVYEQYF.

Details on this clone: Gene names follow the mouse nomenclature. Read data end 1 residue before the CDR3 end; the end is taken from the germline J gene. The J gene is TRBJ2-1, the V gene TRBV31; no clear D gene. The CDR3 loop spans 14 amino acids. Germline CDR1 is GKSSPN and CDR2 is SITVG. The germline V and J ends were trimmed by 0 bases and 0 bases, with 6 bases remaining between them. The CDR3 protein is CAWSLTHNYAEQFF. The DNA read from the CDR3 is TGTGCCTGGAGTCTAACCCATAACTATGCTGAGCAGTTC.

A few counts support this clone. Gene names refer to mouse genes. The read comes to an end 1 residue before the CDR3 does, leaving the germline J gene to fill in the end. This chain connects TRBV13-3 to TRBJ2-7; D not resolved. Trimming pared 0 bases from V and 5 bases from J, leaving 6 bases between. Germline assignment: CDR1 NNHDY and CDR2 SYVADS. The CDR3 spans 12 residues. The CDR3 DNA, read in part, is TGTGCCAGCAGTGATGGGGTGGATGAACAGTAC. Amino acids: CASSDGVDEQY. The whole CDR3 sequence is CASSDGVDEQYF.

Regarding this clone: Mouse gene names apply. The read terminates 1 residue before the CDR3 end, so the remaining end is supplied by the germline J gene. The chain uses TRBV2 and TRBJ1-2; tentative D call: TRBD1 (6 bases). Trimming removed 0 bases at V and 0 bases at J, with 11 bases between. Germline values: CDR1 LGHNA, CDR2 YSYQKL. The CDR3 is 16 residues long. This CDR3 is CASSQDKRGTNSDYTF. The sequenced CDR3 bases are TGTGCCAGCAGCCAAGATAAAAGGGGGACAAACTCCGACTACACC.

The sample holds a few counts of this clone. Gene names and germline match the mouse. The read falls 1 residue short of the CDR3 end, and the missing part is taken from the germline J gene. The V call is TRBV2, the J call TRBJ2-3; 8 nucleotides agree with TRBD2. Unmatched junction bases numbered 2, after V lost 0 bases and J lost 0 bases. The germline gives CDR1 LGHNA, CDR2 YSYQKL. This CDR3 comprises 16 residues. The sequenced part of the CDR3 DNA is TGTGCCAGCAGCCAAGACTGGGGGGCGAGTGCAGAAACGCTGTAT. This encodes CASSQDWGASAETLY. The full CDR3 reads CASSQDWGASAETLYF.

To note about this clone: The gene names given are mouse names. The read finishes 1 residue shy of the CDR3 end, and the germline J gene is used to complete it. The chain links TRBV15 to TRBJ1-5, with 10 nucleotides matching TRBD1. The V segment lost 1 base and the J segment 7 bases; nucleotides outside the gene matches: 1. The CDR3 runs to 14 residues. The germline gives CDR1 SGHND, CDR2 FRSKSL. Partial CDR3 DNA: TGTGCCAGCAGTTTAGAGGACAGGGGGCAGGCTCCGCTT. As protein: CASSLEDRGQAPL. The complete CDR3 sequence is CASSLEDRGQAPLF.

This clone was found a few times. Germline and genes here are mouse. The read ends 1 residue shy of where the CDR3 ends; the end is completed using the germline J gene. V is TRBV29 and J is TRBJ1-3; TRBD1 aligns across 11 bases. From germline, CDR1 is MSHET and CDR2 SYDVDS. The CDR3 extends over 14 amino acids. With V trimmed by 8 bases and J by 4 bases, 4 bases remained unmatched. The CDR3 is CASGTGGRGNTLYF. The CDR3 DNA, read in part, is TGTGCTAGCGGGACAGGGGGAAGAGGAAATACGCTCTAT.

A note on this clone: These gene names are mouse names. Sequencing ends 1 residue short of the CDR3 end; the germline J gene provides the rest. The chain carries TRBV20 and TRBJ2-4; 10 nucleotides agree with TRBD2. CDR1 is GFQATS and CDR2 is STVNSAI in the germline V gene. The CDR3 consists of 15 residues. Losses at the gene ends were 2 bases for V and 0 bases for J; bases not matched to a gene: 2. The CDR3 reads CGARNWGGSQNTLYF. CDR3 bases read: TGTGGTGCTAGGAACTGGGGGGGGAGTCAAAACACCTTGTAC.

Comments on this clone: Here the gene names and germline are mouse. The CDR3 extends 1 residue past the end of the read, so its final part is completed from the germline J gene. This chain links TRBV26 with TRBJ1-4, with a weak D call TRBD1 (6 bases). The CDR3 runs 15 residues. From germline, CDR1 is KGHPV and CDR2 FQNQEV (reference sequence). V was pared by 0 bases and J by 2 bases, with 7 bases between. The CDR3 bases that were read are TGTGCCAGCAGTCTGTCGGGGGGCTCCAACGAAAGATTATTT. Translation gives CASSLSGGSNERLF. The whole CDR3 sequence reads CASSLSGGSNERLFF.

Points on this clone: These gene names are mouse names. From the germline J gene comes the end of the CDR3, since the read stops 1 residue before it. The chain combines TRBV3 with TRBJ1-4; unclear D gene. Trimming took off 1 base at V and 0 bases at J, with 3 bases between the two ends. The CDR3 contains 14 residues. Germline V gene data show CDR1 as SNHLY and CDR2 as FYNGKV (reference sequence). The sequenced CDR3 bases are TGTGCCAGCAGCTTAGTAGTTTCCAACGAAAGATTATTT. It is translated as CASSLVVSNERLF. The complete CDR3 protein is CASSLVVSNERLFF. Filled out from reference TRBV3 and TRBJ1-4, the complete variable domain reads GPKVLQIPSHQIIDMGQMVTLNCDPVSNHLYFYWYKQILGQQMEFLVNFYNGKVMEKSKLFKDQFSVERPDGSYFTLKIQPTALEDSAVYFCASSLVVSNERLFFGHGTKLSVL.

About this clone itself: Germline and genes here are mouse. The read ends 1 residue shy of where the CDR3 ends; the end is completed using the germline J gene. V gene TRBV5 combines with J gene TRBJ1-5; D gene ambiguous. CDR3 length equals 13 residues. Trimming removed 1 base at V and 6 bases at J, with 7 bases between. Per the germline V gene, CDR1 is LGHNA and CDR2 is YNLKQL (reference sequence). The CDR3 sequence: CASSQGEGQAPLF. The sequenced part of the CDR3 DNA is TGTGCCAGCAGCCAAGGGGAGGGCCAGGCTCCGCTT.

For this clone: Genes here carry mouse names. With the read ending 1 residue before the CDR3 end, the germline J gene is used to fill in that end. The chain carries TRBV19 and TRBJ1-1, with D unclear. Per the germline V gene, CDR1 is FNHDT and CDR2 is SITEND (reference sequence). V lost 0 bases and J 0 bases, leaving 6 bases between the germline ends. This CDR3 comprises 14 residues. The CDR3 loop is CASSIGNANTEVFF. The covered CDR3 bases are TGTGCCAGCAGTATAGGCAATGCAAACACAGAAGTCTTC.

In the case of this clone: Gene names are the mouse ones. The read halts 1 residue ahead of the CDR3 end, with the missing end drawn from the germline J gene. This chain links TRBV13-3 with TRBJ1-1; D unresolved. Germline CDR1 reads NNHDY; CDR2 reads SYVADS. V shed 2 bases and J shed 1 base, with 6 bases lying between them. The CDR3 spans 13 residues. The CDR3 reads CASSEGGNTEVFF. The DNA read from the CDR3 is TGTGCCAGCAGTGAAGGCGGAAACACAGAAGTCTTC.